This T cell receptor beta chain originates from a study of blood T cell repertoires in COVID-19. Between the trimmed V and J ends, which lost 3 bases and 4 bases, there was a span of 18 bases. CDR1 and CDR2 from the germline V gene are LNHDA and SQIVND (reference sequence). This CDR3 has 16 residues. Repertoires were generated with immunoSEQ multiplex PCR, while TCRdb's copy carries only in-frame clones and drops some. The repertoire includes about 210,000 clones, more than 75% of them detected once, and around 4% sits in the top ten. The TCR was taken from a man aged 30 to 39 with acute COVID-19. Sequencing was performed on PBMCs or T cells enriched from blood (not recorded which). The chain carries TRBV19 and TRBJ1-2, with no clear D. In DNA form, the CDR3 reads TGTGCCAGTAGTATTACAGCGGCGTTAGGCCTCTATGGCTACACCTTC. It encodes CASSITAALGLYGYTF.